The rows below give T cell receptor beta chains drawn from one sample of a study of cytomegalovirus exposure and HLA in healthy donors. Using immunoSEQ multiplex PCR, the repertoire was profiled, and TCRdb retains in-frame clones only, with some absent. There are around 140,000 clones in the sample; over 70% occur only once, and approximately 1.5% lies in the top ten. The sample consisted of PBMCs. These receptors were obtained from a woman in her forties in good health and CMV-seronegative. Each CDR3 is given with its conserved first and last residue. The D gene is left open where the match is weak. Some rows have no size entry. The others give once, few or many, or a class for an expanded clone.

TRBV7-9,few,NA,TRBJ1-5,TGTGCCAGCAGCTTAGGCCAGGGTTATAGCAATCAGCCCCAGCATTTT,CASSLGQGYSNQPQHF
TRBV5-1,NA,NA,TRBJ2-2,TGCGCCAGCAGCTCAGGGGACGGCTACACCGGGGAGCTGTTTTTT,CASSSGDGYTGELFF
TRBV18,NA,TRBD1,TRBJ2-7,TGTGCCAGCTCACCACCGAACAGGGGGGCTGCCTACGAGCAGTACTTC,CASSPPNRGAAYEQYF
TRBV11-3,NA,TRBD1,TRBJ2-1,TGTGCCAGCAGCTCCGGGGACAGCAACAATGAGCAGTTCTTC,CASSSGDSNNEQFF
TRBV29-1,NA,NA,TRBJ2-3,TGCAGCGCACAGCCTCGCACAGATACGCAGTATTTT,CSAQPRTDTQYF
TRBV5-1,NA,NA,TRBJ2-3,TGCGCCAGCAGCGCTGGGACCTTAGGGGGTAGCACAGATACGCAGTATTTT,CASSAGTLGGSTDTQYF
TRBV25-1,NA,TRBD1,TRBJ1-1,TGTGCCAGCAGTGATCCCAGGGGGTCCAACACTGAAGCTTTCTTT,CASSDPRGSNTEAFF
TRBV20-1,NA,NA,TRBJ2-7,TGCAGTGCTAGAGATGAGCGGGAGCAGTACTTC,CSARDEREQYF
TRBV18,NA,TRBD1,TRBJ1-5,TGTGCCAGCTCACCGGGACAGTTCATACGCAATCAGCCCCAGCATTTT,CASSPGQFIRNQPQHF
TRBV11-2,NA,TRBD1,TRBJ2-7,TGTGCCAGCAGCCGCCCAGGACAGGGCCTGGGGCAGTACTTC,CASSRPGQGLGQYF
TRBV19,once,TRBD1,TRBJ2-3,TGTGCCAGTAGTATAGGGGACAGGGCGCAGTATTTT,CASSIGDRAQYF
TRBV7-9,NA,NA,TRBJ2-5,TGTGCCAGCAGCTTGTCGACAGCACAAGAGACCCAGTACTTC,CASSLSTAQETQYF
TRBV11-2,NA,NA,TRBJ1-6,TGTGCCAGCAGCTTAGGTCCAGGTACCAATTCACCCCTCCACTTT,CASSLGPGTNSPLHF
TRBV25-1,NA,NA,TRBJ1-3,TGTGCCAGCAGCCCTGCTGGCGGAAACACCATATATTTT,CASSPAGGNTIYF
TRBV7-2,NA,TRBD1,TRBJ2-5,TGTGCCAGCAGCTTGACAGGGTTGCGGGAGACCCAGTACTTC,CASSLTGLRETQYF
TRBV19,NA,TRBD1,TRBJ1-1,TGTGCCAGTAGTATTAGAGGGGCAGGGGGCTTGGGGAACACTGAAGCTTTCTTT,CASSIRGAGGLGNTEAFF
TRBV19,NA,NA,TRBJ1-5,TGTGCCAGTAACACAGGGATCTCTCAGCCCCAGCATTTT,CASNTGISQPQHF
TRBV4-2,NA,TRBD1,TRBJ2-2,TGTGCCAGCAGCCAAGAGCGACAGGGGAACACCGGGGAGCTGTTTTTT,CASSQERQGNTGELFF
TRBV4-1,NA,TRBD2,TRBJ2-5,TGCGCCAGCAGCCAACATAGCGGGGGGGCGGGAGAGACCCAGTACTTC,CASSQHSGGAGETQYF
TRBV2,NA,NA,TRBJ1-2,TGTGCCAGCAGTCGGACAGCTCTTAATGACTATGGCTACACCTTC,CASSRTALNDYGYTF
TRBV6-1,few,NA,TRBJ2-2,TGTGCCAGCAGCTACAGGTGGACGGACGGGGAGCTGTTTTTT,CASSYRWTDGELFF
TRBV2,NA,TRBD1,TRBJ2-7,TGTGCCAGCAGGGAGGACAGGGGCTACGAGCAGTACTTC,CASREDRGYEQYF
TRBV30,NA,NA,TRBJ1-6,TGTGCCTGGACACCCCGACAGATACTCTCCTATAATTCACCCCTCCACTTT,CAWTPRQILSYNSPLHF
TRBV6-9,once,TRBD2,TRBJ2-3,TGTGCCAGCAGTCAAACCCCCGGGACTAGCGGGGGGGGACGAGATACGCAGTATTTT,CASSQTPGTSGGGRDTQYF
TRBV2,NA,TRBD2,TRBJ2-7,TGTGCCAGCACCTATCGGGCGGGGGGCATATACGAGCAGTACTTC,CASTYRAGGIYEQYF
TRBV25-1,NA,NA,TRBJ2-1,TGTGCCAGCAGTCCCTCAATAGGAGGGCAGGGCTTAAATGAGCAGTTCTTC,CASSPSIGGQGLNEQFF
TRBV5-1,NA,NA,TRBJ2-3,TGCGCCAGCAGCTTGGGGGGGGCAGATACGCAGTATTTT,CASSLGGADTQYF
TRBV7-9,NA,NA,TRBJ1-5,TGTGCCAGCAGCTTACAGGGCAATCAGCCCCAGCATTTT,CASSLQGNQPQHF
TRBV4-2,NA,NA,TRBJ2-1,TGTGCCAGCAGCCAAGATCTAACTAACGGATTGGATGAGCAGTTCTTC,CASSQDLTNGLDEQFF
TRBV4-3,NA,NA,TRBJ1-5,TGCGCCAGCAGACCGGACCACAGGGCCGGGCCGACAGCCCAGCATTTT,CASRPDHRAGPTAQHF
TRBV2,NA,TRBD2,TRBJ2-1,TGTGCCAGCAGTGAAAGGTGGCCTAGCGGAACCTACAATGAGCAGTTCTTC,CASSERWPSGTYNEQFF
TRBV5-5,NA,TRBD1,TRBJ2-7,TGTGCCAGCGGAGACAGGGTCTACGAGCAGTACTTC,CASGDRVYEQYF
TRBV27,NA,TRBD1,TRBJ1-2,TGTGCCGCCTCCGGGACAGGGACAGGAGGGTACTATGGCTACACCTTC,CAASGTGTGGYYGYTF
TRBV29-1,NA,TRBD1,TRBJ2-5,TGCAGCGTTACAGGGGGTGCAGAGACCCAGTACTTC,CSVTGGAETQYF
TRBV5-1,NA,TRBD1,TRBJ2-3,TGCGCCAGCAGCTTGGTCGAGACAGGGAAGGGAGATACGCAGTATTTT,CASSLVETGKGDTQYF
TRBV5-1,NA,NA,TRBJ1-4,TGCGCCAGCAGCCCTGCAGGGAATAATGAAAAACTGTTTTTT,CASSPAGNNEKLFF
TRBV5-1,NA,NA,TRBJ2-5,TGCGCCAGCAGCTTGGGGACCCAGGGCCAAGAGACCCAGTACTTC,CASSLGTQGQETQYF